The source of this TCR beta chain is a study of OX40 agonist ivuxolimab in advanced cancers. About the study: Cancers in dose escalation were hepatocellular, melanoma, renal cell and head and neck.

Prior autoimmune disease or systemic immunosuppression barred patients. With regard to this clone: Its antigen is currently unknown.

Study conclusions and caveats: Clones of CD4+ and CD8+ blood T cells grew by week 6 at doses of 0.1 to 3.0 mg/kg. Antigen specificity of clonally expanded peripheral T cells was not established.

V lost 4 bases and J 1 base, leaving 4 bases between the germline ends. The CDR3 contains 11 residues. Germline CDR1 and CDR2: DFQATT and SNEGSKA (reference sequence). Here immunoSEQ multiplex PCR was the method, and the copy in TCRdb shows in-frame clones only, minus some. The table records around 140,000 clones, 75% to 95% of them present only once. The origin of this receptor is an adult with an advanced solid tumor such as melanoma, head and neck, liver or kidney cancer. V gene TRBV20-1 combines with J gene TRBJ1-1, with unresolved D. Source: CD4+ or CD8+ T cells sorted from blood, taken in a trial of the OX40 agonist ivuxolimab. The CDR3 sequence is CSANKNTEAFF. CDR3 in DNA: TGCAGTGCTAATAAGAACACTGAAGCTTTCTTT.